The 30 T cell receptor beta chains given below trace back to one sample, sequenced in a study of blood T cell repertoires in COVID-19. Data came from immunoSEQ multiplex PCR; TCRdb stores just in-frame clones and leaves some out. The data contain some 220,000 clones, approximately 83% of them singletons. Material for sequencing was peripheral blood. These receptors all come from a human donor in a cohort sampled during active COVID-19.

The V gene is TRBV7-6, the J gene TRBJ2-5; 8 bases match TRBD2. This CDR3 has 16 residues. Per the germline V gene, CDR1 is SGHVS and CDR2 is FNYEAQ. Unmatched junction bases numbered 9, after V lost 4 bases and J lost 2 bases. This CDR3 reads CASSSWGGGTQETQYF. The CDR3 coding sequence is TGTGCCAGCAGCTCTTGGGGCGGGGGGACTCAAGAGACCCAGTACTTC.

CDR3 in DNA: TGTGCCAGCAGCTTAAGGACTAGCGGGGGAGACAATGAGCAGTTCTTC. Translation gives CASSLRTSGGDNEQFF. The chain uses TRBV9 and TRBJ2-1; 13 positions agree with TRBD2. The CDR3 totals 16 residues. Germline CDR1 and CDR2: SGDLS and YYNGEE. Trimming at V came to 4 bases and at J to 5 bases, leaving 6 bases not matched to a gene.

The chain couples TRBV7-9 to TRBJ1-5; D perhaps matches TRBD1 (6 bases). This CDR3 region has 16 residues. In germline, CDR1 is SEHNR, CDR2 FQNEAQ (reference sequence). V lost 1 base, J lost 3 bases, and 13 bases lay in between. Written as DNA, the CDR3 is TGTGCCAGCAGCTTAGGGGCAGGGGCCGTCAATCAGCCCCAGCATTTT. Its protein product is CASSLGAGAVNQPQHF.

The J gene is TRBJ1-3, the V gene TRBV3-1 (or the pseudogene TRBV3-2); 7 bases line up with TRBD1. Germline values: CDR1 LGHDT, CDR2 YNNKEL (reference sequence). The CDR3 is 15 amino acids. V was clipped by 7 bases and J by 4 bases; unmatched bases: 10. CDR3 protein: CASTPYRQGGNTIYF. The CDR3 DNA reads as TGTGCCAGCACCCCGTACAGACAGGGAGGAAACACCATATATTTT.

The V and J genes are TRBV5-6 and TRBJ2-1, with 11 positions matching TRBD2. CDR3 length equals 18 residues. CDR1 is SGHDT and CDR2 is YYEEEE in the germline V gene. The V segment lost 3 bases and the J segment 1 base; nucleotides outside the gene matches: 9. CDR3 amino acids: CASSSRGSGRASYNEQFF. As DNA, the CDR3 is TGTGCCAGCAGCTCCCGGGGTAGCGGGAGGGCGTCCTACAATGAGCAGTTCTTC.

As concerns this clone: This sample also contains other DNA sequences that code for the same CDR3. For the CDR3, the DNA is TGCGCCAGCAGCTTAGGCGAAGCGCCCTACGAGCAGTACTTC. It translates to CASSLGEAPYEQYF. The V and J genes are TRBV5-1 and TRBJ2-7, with no clear D. This CDR3 contains 14 residues. CDR1 is SGHRS and CDR2 is YFSETQ in the germline V gene. Trimming took off 2 bases at V and 2 bases at J, with 11 bases between the two ends. The whole variable domain, remainder taken from reference TRBV5-1 and TRBJ2-7, is KAGVTQTPRYLIKTRGQQVTLSCSPISGHRSVSWYQQTPGQGLQFLFEYFSETQRNKGNFPGRFSGRQFSNSRSEMNVSTLELGDSALYLCASSLGEAPYEQYFGPGTRLTVT.

Turning to this clone: Other DNA sequences within the sample encode an identical CDR3. V and J are TRBV28 and TRBJ2-5; TRBD1 matches 7 bases. The CDR3 covers 14 residues. After removal of 6 bases from V and 2 bases from J, the junction contained 6 bases not matched to a gene. Germline-derived CDR1 and CDR2 are MDHEN and SYDVKM. The CDR3 DNA is TGTGCCAGCAGCCTCTCAGGGGGACAAGAGACCCAGTACTTC. It yields the protein CASSLSGGQETQYF.

A few counts support this clone. The chain is built from TRBV24-1 and TRBJ1-5; 9 nucleotides align to TRBD1. Germline values: CDR1 KGHDR, CDR2 SFDVKD. V lost 2 bases, J lost 0 bases, and 7 bases stayed unmatched. The CDR3 runs to 18 residues. CDR3 region: CATSDSRDRDYSNQPQHF. The CDR3 DNA is TGTGCCACCAGTGATTCCCGGGACAGGGATTATAGCAATCAGCCCCAGCATTTT.

V usage is TRBV6-5 and J usage is TRBJ2-3; D remains unclear. The CDR3 is 13 amino acids. The V gene lost 5 bases and the J gene lost 7 bases, with 13 bases spanning the gap. Per germline, CDR1 MNHEY and CDR2 SVGAGI. The chain's CDR3 is CASSPRPTYTQYF. The CDR3, as DNA: TGTGCCAGCAGTCCTCGACCGACTTATACGCAGTATTTT.

The rearrangement links TRBV24-1 to TRBJ2-1; 12 nucleotides line up with TRBD2. Germline V lookup: CDR1 KGHDR, CDR2 SFDVKD. With V trimmed by 2 bases and J by 8 bases, 6 bases remained unmatched. The length of the CDR3 is 16 residues. The CDR3 bases are TGTGCCACCAGTGATTCCGCTAGCGGGAGGGCAGATGAGCAGTTCTTC. Amino acids: CATSDSASGRADEQFF.

The CDR3 bases are TGTGCCAGCTCACCAAGGACACTTTCTGTGGATGAAAAACTGTTTTTT. Translated, it gives CASSPRTLSVDEKLFF. The V gene is TRBV18, the J gene TRBJ1-4, with D tentatively TRBD1 (5 bases). The length of the CDR3 is 16 residues. Deletions cut 2 bases from V and 6 bases from J, with 16 bases between. The germline gives CDR1 KGHSH, CDR2 LQKENI.

The chain carries TRBV29-1 and TRBJ2-1, with 12 bases identical to TRBD1. The trim removed 6 bases at V and 7 bases at J, leaving 10 bases unmatched. This CDR3 is 15 amino acids long. Germline V gene sequence: CDR1 SQVTM, CDR2 ANQGSEA. The CDR3 nucleotides read TGCAGCGTCCTCGGGACAGGGGGCGCGAGGAATGAGCAGTTCTTC. Translating gives CSVLGTGGARNEQFF.

The V call is TRBV4-1, the J call TRBJ1-3; D remains ambiguous. With 0 bases removed from V and 4 bases from J, the gap between germline ends came to 7 bases. CDR1 and CDR2 from the germline V gene are MGHRA and YSYEKL. The CDR3 loop spans 14 amino acids. This chain's CDR3 is CASSQDPGGNTIYF. CDR3 DNA: TGCGCCAGCAGCCAAGACCCGGGGGGAAACACCATATATTTT.

The rearrangement links TRBV19 to TRBJ1-4; D may be TRBD1 (6 bases). The V end was cut by 3 bases, the J end by 6 bases, with 14 bases between. Per the germline V gene, CDR1 is LNHDA and CDR2 is SQIVND (reference sequence). This CDR3 has 15 residues. CDR3 coding DNA: TGTGCCAGTAGTATTTCTATCCCAGGGGATGAAAAACTGTTTTTT. As protein: CASSISIPGDEKLFF.

The CDR3: CAINREKSYEQYF. In DNA, the CDR3 is TGTGCCATCAACCGGGAAAAATCCTACGAGCAGTACTTC. J is TRBJ2-7 and V is TRBV10-3, with TRBD2 as a possible D gene (5 bases). Germline-derived CDR1 and CDR2 are ENHRY and SYGVKD. Trimming shortened V by 7 bases and J by 1 base, and 11 bases separated the two germline ends. This CDR3 is built from 13 residues.

The rearrangement joins TRBV5-4 to TRBJ2-3, with 8 bases matching TRBD2. Unmatched junction bases numbered 2, after V lost 0 bases and J lost 5 bases. The CDR3 has 14 amino acids. Germline V lookup: CDR1 SGHNT, CDR2 YYREEE (reference sequence). CDR3 protein: CASSLGSGEDTQYF. CDR3 in DNA: TGTGCCAGCAGCTTGGGTAGCGGGGAAGATACGCAGTATTTT.

The chain employs TRBV7-9 and TRBJ2-1, with 9 bases lining up with TRBD1. V lost 5 bases and J lost 4; bases outside the gene matches: 12. The CDR3 loop spans 17 amino acids. Germline CDR1 reads SEHNR; CDR2 reads FQNEAQ (reference sequence). DNA of the CDR3: TGTGCCAGCAGCACCTGGACAGGGGCCCAACTGTACAATGAGCAGTTCTTC. Residues: CASSTWTGAQLYNEQFF. The variable domain in full, with the rest retrieved from reference TRBV7-9 and TRBJ2-1, is DTGVSQNPRHKITKRGQNVTFRCDPISEHNRLYWYRQTLGQGPEFLTYFQNEAQLEKSRLLSDRFSAERPKGSFSTLEIQRTEQGDSAMYLCASSTWTGAQLYNEQFFGPGTRLTVL.

This clone was seen only a few times. The chain couples TRBV12-3 or TRBV12-4 to TRBJ2-7, with a tentative D call TRBD2 (7 bases). CDR3 size: 13 residues. Trimming left V 8 bases short and J 2 bases short, with 13 bases between. CDR3 in DNA: TGTGCCAGCTCTTGGGGGGGCACCTACGAGCAGTACTTC. This sequence encodes CASSWGGTYEQYF.

The chain uses TRBV11-3 and TRBJ2-2; 8 nucleotides line up with TRBD2. The CDR3 length is 17 residues. The V gene's germline CDR1 is SGHNT and CDR2 YENEEA. The V gene end was trimmed by 5 bases and the J gene end by 6 bases; junction bases not matched to a gene: 14. This CDR3 reads CASSPPSGRPSSGELFF. The CDR3 DNA reads as TGTGCCAGCAGCCCTCCTAGCGGGCGCCCGTCTTCCGGGGAGCTGTTTTTT.

CDR3 coding DNA: TGTGCCAGCAGTTTGACAGGGAGGCAGCCCCAGCATTTT. It translates to CASSLTGRQPQHF. The V call is TRBV6-6, the J call TRBJ1-5, with 7 positions matching TRBD1. V trimming: 4 bases; J trimming: 7 bases; junction bases outside the gene matches: 4. Germline V CDR1 and CDR2: MNHNY, SVGAGI (reference sequence). This CDR3 has 13 residues.

V is TRBV9 and J is TRBJ2-5; possible D gene TRBD1, 6 bases. Deletions cut 0 bases from V and 5 bases from J, with 11 bases between. This CDR3 contains 14 residues. CDR1 and CDR2 from the germline V gene are SGDLS and YYNGEE. CDR3 sequence reads: CASSVEPQGETQYF. In DNA, the CDR3 is TGTGCCAGCAGCGTAGAGCCGCAGGGGGAGACCCAGTACTTC.

The chain is built from TRBV27 and TRBJ2-5; D perhaps matches TRBD1 (6 bases). The V gene's germline CDR1 is MNHEY and CDR2 SMNVEV (reference sequence). V dropped 5 bases and J dropped 5 bases, with 21 bases sitting between them. There are 16 residues in the CDR3. The chain's CDR3 is CASSPTLGGRGETQYF. CDR3 DNA sequence: TGTGCCAGCAGTCCCACTCTTGGGGGCCGTGGGGAGACCCAGTACTTC.

This clone was detected once. V and J are TRBV6-5 and TRBJ2-1; TRBD1 aligns across 7 bases. In germline, CDR1 is MNHEY, CDR2 SVGAGI. The J segment lost 6 bases and the V segment lost 7 bases, leaving 6 bases of the junction unmatched. The CDR3 runs 13 residues. CDR3 in amino acids: CASTLDRANEQFF. DNA for the CDR3: TGTGCCAGCACCCTTGACAGGGCCAATGAGCAGTTCTTC.

This clone showed up just once. This chain connects TRBV7-9 to TRBJ1-1; D might be TRBD1 (5 bases). V was clipped by 5 bases and J by 5 bases, with 24 bases between them. CDR1 and CDR2 from the germline V gene are SEHNR and FQNEAQ (reference sequence). The length of the CDR3 is 17 residues. The DNA of the CDR3 is TGTGCCAGCAGCCCCCGTCGCGTGGGGGGGATGGGAACTGAAGCTTTCTTT. It is translated as CASSPRRVGGMGTEAFF.

This chain uses TRBV28 with TRBJ1-4; D is uncertain. The CDR3 has 14 residues. Trimming pared 2 bases from V and 4 bases from J, leaving 8 bases between. Germline V lookup: CDR1 MDHEN, CDR2 SYDVKM. The CDR3 loop reads CASSLPGDNEKLFF. In DNA form, the CDR3 reads TGTGCCAGCAGTTTACCGGGAGATAATGAAAAACTGTTTTTT.

The rearrangement uses TRBV28 and TRBJ2-1; D possibly corresponds to TRBD2 (5 bases). Trimming shortened V by 2 bases and J by 4 bases, and 15 bases separated the two germline ends. The CDR3 spans 16 residues. CDR1 and CDR2 (germline): MDHEN, SYDVKM. As DNA, the CDR3 is TGTGCCAGCAGTTTACCCGCTAGCCCTGGATACAATGAGCAGTTCTTC. Translating gives CASSLPASPGYNEQFF.

The chain links TRBV5-4 to TRBJ2-7; 9 positions agree with TRBD2. Germline CDR1 reads SGHNT; CDR2 reads YYREEE (reference sequence). The V and J ends lost 0 bases and 3 bases, in that order; junction bases with no gene match: 4. CDR3 size: 15 residues. DNA for the CDR3: TGTGCCAGCAGCTTGGGGCTAGCGGGAAACTACGAGCAGTACTTC. Amino acid sequence: CASSLGLAGNYEQYF.

The table lists this clone with a few counts. V is TRBV5-1 and J is TRBJ1-4; perhaps TRBD1 as D (5 bases). Deletions cut 5 bases from V and 4 bases from J, with 18 bases between. CDR1 and CDR2 (germline): SGHRS, YFSETQ. This CDR3 has 16 amino acids. The CDR3 DNA follows: TGCGCCAGCAGTGCGCAAGGGGCCGGCGTTAATGAAAAACTGTTTTTT. This codes for CASSAQGAGVNEKLFF.

This chain uses TRBV9 with TRBJ2-3; 10 positions agree with TRBD2. The V segment lost 4 bases and the J segment 5 bases; nucleotides outside the gene matches: 10. The length of the CDR3 is 16 residues. Germline V gene data show CDR1 as SGDLS and CDR2 as YYNGEE. DNA of the CDR3: TGTGCCAGCAGCATTAAGCGGGGGGGCCGAGGAGATACGCAGTATTTT. Its translation is CASSIKRGGRGDTQYF. The complete variable domain, with remaining parts taken from reference TRBV9 and TRBJ2-3, reads DSGVTQTPKHLITATGQRVTLRCSPRSGDLSVYWYQQSLDQGLQFLIQYYNGEERAKGNILERFSAQQFPDLHSELNLSSLELGDSALYFCASSIKRGGRGDTQYFGPGTRLTVL.

This clone was seen a handful of times. The chain links TRBV5-1 to TRBJ2-3, with 12 bases fitting TRBD2. Germline V gives CDR1 SGHRS, CDR2 YFSETQ. J lost 5 bases, V lost 4 bases, and 8 bases had no gene match. The CDR3 is made up of 16 amino acids. CDR3 residues: CASSPETSGGRDTQYF. CDR3 nucleotide sequence: TGCGCCAGCAGCCCCGAGACTAGCGGGGGAAGAGATACGCAGTATTTT.